Following are 25 T cell receptor beta chains from one sample sequenced in a study of preoperative IRX-2 immunotherapy in early breast cancer. Treatment indicated: preoperative locoregional IRX-2 cytokine immunotherapy. Using immunoSEQ multiplex PCR, the repertoire was profiled, and TCRdb retains in-frame clones only, with some absent. The repertoire consists of around 88,000 clones, with 80% to 90% occurring once and the leading ten covering approximately 2%. The specimen was tumor tissue, collected after IRX-2 immunotherapy. Receptors were obtained from a human donor with breast cancer.

J is TRBJ1-4 and V is TRBV27, with D unresolved. The CDR3 sequence is 15 residues long. Trimming cost V 2 bases and J 7 bases, with 14 bases left between them. In germline, CDR1 is MNHEY, CDR2 SMNVEV (reference sequence). CDR3 sequence: CASSLQRQAGEKLFF. For the CDR3, the DNA is TGTGCCAGCAGTTTACAACGCCAGGCAGGTGAAAAACTGTTTTTT.

The rearrangement links TRBV18 to TRBJ2-7, with D maybe TRBD1 (6 bases). V lost 3 bases, J lost 2 bases, and 8 bases lay in between. The CDR3 runs to 13 residues. Germline V lookup: CDR1 KGHSH, CDR2 LQKENI. The CDR3 sequence is CASSPGHAYEQYF. DNA of the CDR3: TGTGCCAGCTCACCGGGACACGCCTACGAGCAGTACTTC.

CDR3 sequence reads: CASRPGQPEDYEQYF. In DNA, the CDR3 is TGCGCCAGCAGGCCAGGACAGCCTGAGGACTACGAGCAGTACTTC. V usage is TRBV5-1 and J usage is TRBJ2-7, with a possible D match to TRBD1 (6 bases). This CDR3 has 15 residues. V was pared by 5 bases and J by 3 bases, with 18 bases between. Germline CDR1 and CDR2: SGHRS and YFSETQ.

This rearrangement joins TRBV10-1 to TRBJ1-1; 9 bases match TRBD1. The V gene end was trimmed by 2 bases and the J gene end by 4 bases; junction bases not matched to a gene: 5. Germline assignment: CDR1 WNHNN and CDR2 SYGVQD (reference sequence). This CDR3 is built from 15 residues. The CDR3 DNA reads TGCGCCAGCAGTGAGGGACAGGGGATTGGCACTGAAGCTTTCTTT. Its protein is CASSEGQGIGTEAFF.

J is TRBJ2-7 and V is TRBV30, with D uncertain. CDR3 length equals 11 residues. The V end was cut by 2 bases, the J end by 6 bases, with 8 bases between. The germline V gene has CDR1 GTSNPN and CDR2 SVGIG (reference sequence). The CDR3, as DNA: TGTGCCTGGAGTCAACCCCGCGAGCAGTACTTC. Translation: CAWSQPREQYF.

The rearrangement joins TRBV6-8 to TRBJ2-3, with TRBD2 matching 7 bases. This CDR3 has 16 amino acids. V gave up 6 bases and J gave up 0 bases; unmatched junction bases: 9. From germline, CDR1 is MNHGY and CDR2 SAAAGT. The CDR3 DNA is TGTGCCAGCAGGCTGTTGCTAGCGGCTAGCACAGATACGCAGTATTTT. Translated, it gives CASRLLLAASTDTQYF.

V usage is TRBV5-1 and J usage is TRBJ2-1; D possibly uses TRBD1 or TRBD2 (6 bases each). With 2 bases removed from V and 5 bases from J, the gap between germline ends came to 11 bases. The CDR3 has 14 residues. Germline loops: CDR1 SGHRS, CDR2 YFSETQ. CDR3 bases: TGCGCCAGCAGCTTTACCGGGGGCAACAATGAGCAGTTCTTC. It translates to CASSFTGGNNEQFF.

This chain uses TRBV6-8 with TRBJ2-1; D possibly corresponds to TRBD2 (5 bases). Germline V gives CDR1 MNHGY, CDR2 SAAAGT. Deletions cut 3 bases from V and 3 bases from J, with 12 bases between. The CDR3 contains 15 residues. CDR3 DNA: TGTGCCAGCAGTTATAAAGGACTTTTCTACAATGAGCAGTTCTTC. Protein sequence: CASSYKGLFYNEQFF.

In its sample, this clone was seen once. The genes are TRBV6-8 and TRBJ2-1; D is undetermined. Germline V gene sequence: CDR1 MNHGY, CDR2 SAAAGT. The V gene lost 5 bases and the J gene lost 0 bases, with 11 bases spanning the gap. The CDR3 runs to 15 residues. This chain's CDR3 is CASSLKWSSYNEQFF. The CDR3 DNA sequence: TGTGCCAGCAGTCTGAAGTGGAGCTCCTACAATGAGCAGTTCTTC.

On this clone: A junction end diverges from the germline sequence, so it may reflect a read error. The J gene is TRBJ1-2, the V gene TRBV6-8, with 7 bases fitting TRBD1. The germline CDR1 and CDR2 sequences are MNHGY and SAAAGT. The CDR3 totals 13 residues. CDR3 region: CAISGGTGDGYTF. Written as DNA, the CDR3 is TGTGCCATCAGTGGCGGTACAGGGGATGGCTACACCTTC.

CDR3: CASSIQGAGVEAFF. The DNA for the CDR3 is TGTGCCAGTAGTATACAGGGGGCGGGTGTTGAAGCTTTCTTT. The chain combines TRBV19 with TRBJ1-1; 8 nucleotides agree with TRBD1. CDR3 length: 14 residues. Germline CDR1 reads LNHDA; CDR2 reads SQIVND (reference sequence). The V segment lost 2 bases and the J segment 7 bases; nucleotides outside the gene matches: 6.

This clone was seen only a few times. The DNA for the CDR3 is TGTGCCAGCAGTTCCTTTATAGGAAAACTGTTTTTT. It codes for CASSSFIGKLFF. The V call is TRBV28, the J call TRBJ1-4; D not resolved. The V end was cut by 4 bases, the J end by 10 bases, with 10 bases between. The CDR3 has 12 residues. Germline V gene sequence: CDR1 MDHEN, CDR2 SYDVKM. The full variable domain, its missing parts supplied by reference TRBV28 and TRBJ1-4, is DVKVTQSSRYLVKRTGEKVFLECVQDMDHENMFWYRQDPGLGLRLIYFSYDVKMKEKGDIPEGYSVSREKKERFSLILESASTNQTSMYLCASSSFIGKLFFGSGTQLSVL.

The gene calls are TRBV19 and TRBJ1-1, with unresolved D. Germline-derived CDR1 and CDR2 are LNHDA and SQIVND (reference sequence). The CDR3 has 16 amino acids. Trimming removed 3 bases from V and 2 bases from J, with 16 bases in between. Written as DNA, the CDR3 is TGTGCCAGTAGTATGAGGTCGATTCAACCCAACACTGAAGCTTTCTTT. Its protein is CASSMRSIQPNTEAFF.

The chain is built from TRBV18 and TRBJ2-1; 7 bases agree with TRBD2. CDR3 length equals 15 residues. J lost 2 bases, V lost 0 bases, and 1 base had no gene match. CDR1 is KGHSH, CDR2 LQKENI, per germline. CDR3 coding DNA: TGTGCCAGCTCACCACCCAGCGGGACCTACAATGAGCAGTTCTTC. The encoded protein is CASSPPSGTYNEQFF.

The chain links TRBV11-3 to TRBJ1-5; a weak D match, TRBD1 (6 bases). The V gene lost 3 bases and the J gene lost 1 base, with 16 bases spanning the gap. CDR1 SGHNT and CDR2 YENEEA come from the germline V gene. The CDR3 spans 17 residues. This CDR3 reads CASSLGGGEGSNQPQHF. The CDR3 DNA reads as TGTGCCAGCAGCTTGGGGGGGGGCGAAGGGAGCAATCAGCCCCAGCATTTT.

This clone showed up just once. The V call is TRBV23-1, the J call TRBJ1-4; D not resolved. TRBV23-1 is noted as an ORF with a role that remains uncertain. V was pared by 7 bases and J by 7 bases, with 13 bases between. The CDR3 sequence is 13 residues long. CDR3 nucleotides: TGCGCCAGCAACGAAGGCAGCGGTGAAAAACTGTTTTTT. Amino acids: CASNEGSGEKLFF.

J is TRBJ1-2 and V is TRBV28, with 7 bases identical to TRBD1. Trimming at V came to 6 bases and at J to 6 bases, leaving 7 bases not matched to a gene. The CDR3 has 13 amino acids. From germline, CDR1 is MDHEN and CDR2 SYDVKM. In nucleotides, the CDR3 is TGTGCCAGCAGGACGACAGGGAGGGATGGCTACACCTTC. Translating gives CASRTTGRDGYTF.

The J gene is TRBJ2-1, the V gene TRBV6-4; 9 positions match TRBD1. This CDR3 spans 16 amino acids. Germline CDR1 and CDR2: MRHNA and SNTAGT. The V gene end was trimmed by 5 bases and the J gene end by 8 bases; junction bases not matched to a gene: 13. CDR3 sequence (DNA): TGTGCCAGCAGTTACCCGCCGGGACAGGGATCGGATGAGCAGTTCTTC. Its translation is CASSYPPGQGSDEQFF.

V usage is TRBV5-1 and J usage is TRBJ2-7, with 8 bases that match TRBD1. The CDR3 spans 16 residues. Per the germline V gene, CDR1 is SGHRS and CDR2 is YFSETQ. Trimming at V came to 3 bases and at J to 5 bases, leaving 13 bases not matched to a gene. CDR3 sequence reads: CASSSSTGGEGDEQYF. CDR3 bases: TGCGCCAGCAGCTCTAGCACAGGGGGAGAGGGCGACGAGCAGTACTTC. Variable domain in full (rest from reference TRBV5-1 and TRBJ2-7): KAGVTQTPRYLIKTRGQQVTLSCSPISGHRSVSWYQQTPGQGLQFLFEYFSETQRNKGNFPGRFSGRQFSNSRSEMNVSTLELGDSALYLCASSSSTGGEGDEQYFGPGTRLTVT.

The genes are TRBV7-6 and TRBJ1-4, with D uncertain. V was pared by 5 bases and J by 4 bases, with 14 bases between. Germline V gene lookup returns CDR1 SGHVS and CDR2 FNYEAQ. The CDR3 consists of 15 residues. The CDR3 spells CASSHWKGINEKLFF. CDR3 coding DNA: TGTGCCAGCAGCCATTGGAAGGGAATTAATGAAAAACTGTTTTTT.

The V gene is TRBV19, the J gene TRBJ2-2; D remains unclear. Trimming shortened V by 0 bases and J by 1 base, and 9 bases separated the two germline ends. Germline CDR1 LNHDA, CDR2 SQIVND (reference sequence). The CDR3 consists of 16 residues. The CDR3 DNA reads as TGTGCCAGTAGTATAGATCTCGGCGGGAACACCGGGGAGCTGTTTTTT. This translates into CASSIDLGGNTGELFF.

DNA of the CDR3: TGTGCCAGCAGAAATTGGCTCAACGGGGTGACCTACGAGCAGTACTTC. Residues: CASRNWLNGVTYEQYF. The chain is built from TRBV6-8 and TRBJ2-7, with D tentatively TRBD2 (5 bases). Per germline, CDR1 MNHGY and CDR2 SAAAGT. This CDR3 has 16 residues. V dropped 6 bases and J dropped 2 bases, with 20 bases sitting between them.

The chain has TRBV15 and TRBJ1-2, with 8 bases aligning to TRBD1. There are 15 residues in the CDR3. The J segment lost 7 bases and the V segment lost 1 base, leaving 8 bases of the junction unmatched. CDR1 is LNHNV, CDR2 YYDKDF, per germline (reference sequence). The CDR3 DNA reads as TGTGCCACCAGCAGAGGGGGTCAGGGGGCAATTGGCTACACCTTC. This encodes CATSRGGQGAIGYTF.

CDR3: CATSRDRAGDEQYF. CDR3 nucleotide sequence: TGTGCCACCAGCAGAGATAGGGCCGGCGACGAGCAGTACTTC. V usage is TRBV15 and J usage is TRBJ2-7; D unresolved. The CDR3 spans 14 residues. The germline gives CDR1 LNHNV, CDR2 YYDKDF (reference sequence). Trimming removed 0 bases from V and 5 bases from J, with 11 bases in between.

This clone was seen once. J is TRBJ2-5 and V is TRBV29-1; D assignment may be TRBD1 or TRBD2 (5 bases each). Looked up from germline, CDR1 is SQVTM and CDR2 is ANQGSEA. Trimming took off 7 bases at V and 4 bases at J, with 13 bases between the two ends. CDR3 length: 12 amino acids. The CDR3: CSARGGLETQYF. The CDR3 DNA reads as TGCAGCGCCCGGGGCGGGTTAGAGACCCAGTACTTC.